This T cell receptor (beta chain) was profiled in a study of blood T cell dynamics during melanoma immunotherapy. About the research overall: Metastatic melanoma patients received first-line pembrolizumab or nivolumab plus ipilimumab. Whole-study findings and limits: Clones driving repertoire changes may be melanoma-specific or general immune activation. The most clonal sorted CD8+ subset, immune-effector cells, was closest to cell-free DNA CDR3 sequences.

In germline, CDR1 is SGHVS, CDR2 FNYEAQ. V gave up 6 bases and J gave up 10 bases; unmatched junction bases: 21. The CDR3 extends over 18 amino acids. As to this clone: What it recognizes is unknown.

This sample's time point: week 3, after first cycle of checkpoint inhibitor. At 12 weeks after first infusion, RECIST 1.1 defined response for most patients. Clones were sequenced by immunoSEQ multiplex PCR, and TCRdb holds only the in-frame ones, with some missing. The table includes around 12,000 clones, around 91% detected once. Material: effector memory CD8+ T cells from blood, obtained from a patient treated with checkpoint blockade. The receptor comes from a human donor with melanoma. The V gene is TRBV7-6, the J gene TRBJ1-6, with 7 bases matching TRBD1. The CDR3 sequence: CASRRRGRWDSDYSPLHF. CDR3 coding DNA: TGTGCCAGCAGGCGTAGGGGTCGGTGGGACAGTGACTACTCACCCCTCCACTTT.